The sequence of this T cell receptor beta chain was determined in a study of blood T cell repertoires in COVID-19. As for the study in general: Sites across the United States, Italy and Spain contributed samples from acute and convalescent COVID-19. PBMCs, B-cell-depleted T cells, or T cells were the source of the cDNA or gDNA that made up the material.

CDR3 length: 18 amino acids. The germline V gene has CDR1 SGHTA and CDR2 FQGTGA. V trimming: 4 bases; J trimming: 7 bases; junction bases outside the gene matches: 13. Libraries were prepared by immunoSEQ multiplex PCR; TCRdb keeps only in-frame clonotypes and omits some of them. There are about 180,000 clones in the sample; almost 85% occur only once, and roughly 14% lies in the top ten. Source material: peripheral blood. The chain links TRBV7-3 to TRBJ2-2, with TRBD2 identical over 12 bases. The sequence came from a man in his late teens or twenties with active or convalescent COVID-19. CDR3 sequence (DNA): TGTGCCAGCAGCTCCCAGCCTCCGGGACTAGCGGGCCTCGGGGAGCTGTTTTTT. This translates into CASSSQPPGLAGLGELFF. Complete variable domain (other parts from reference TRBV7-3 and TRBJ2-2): GAGVSQTPSNKVTEKGKYVELRCDPISGHTALYWYRQSLGQGPEFLIYFQGTGAADDSGLPNDRFFAVRPEGSVSTLKIQRTERGDSAVYLCASSSQPPGLAGLGELFFGEGSRLTVL.